This section outlines one T cell receptor beta chain sequence together with its context. Its cognate antigen is unknown. This entry belongs to a study of CD4+ T cells in melanoma. Points from the study as a whole: In melanoma, neoantigen-specific CD4+ T cells reportedly differed in differentiation state. CD8+ T cell, macrophage and B cell function reportedly correlated with neoantigen-specific CD4+ T cells.

Deletions cut 2 bases from V and 2 bases from J, with 11 bases between. The CDR3 contains 15 residues. Germline assignment: CDR1 WSHSY and CDR2 SAAADI. Assay used: immunoSEQ multiplex PCR; TCRdb lists only in-frame clones, some missing. The sample includes some 47,000 clones, roughly 89% seen only once; the top ten take approximately 10%. Material for sequencing was peripheral blood. V gene TRBV10-2 combines with J gene TRBJ2-3; perhaps TRBD2 as D (6 bases). This sequence was found in a human donor with melanoma. CDR3 residues: CASSEGGASTDTQYF. For the CDR3, the DNA is TGCGCCAGCAGTGAGGGCGGGGCGTCCACAGATACGCAGTATTTT.